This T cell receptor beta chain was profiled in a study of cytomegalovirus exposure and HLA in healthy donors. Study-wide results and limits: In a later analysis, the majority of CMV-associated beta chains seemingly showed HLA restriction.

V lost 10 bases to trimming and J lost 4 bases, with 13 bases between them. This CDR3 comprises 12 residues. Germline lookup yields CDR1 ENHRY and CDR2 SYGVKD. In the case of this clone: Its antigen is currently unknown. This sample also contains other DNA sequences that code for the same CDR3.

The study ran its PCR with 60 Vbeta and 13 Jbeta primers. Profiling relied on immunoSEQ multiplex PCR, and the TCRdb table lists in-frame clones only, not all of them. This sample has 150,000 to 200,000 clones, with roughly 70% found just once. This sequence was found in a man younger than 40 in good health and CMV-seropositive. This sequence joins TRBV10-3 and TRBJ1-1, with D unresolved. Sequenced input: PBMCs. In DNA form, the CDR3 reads TGTGCCACACACGACTCGGGCACTGAAGCTTTCTTT. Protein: CATHDSGTEAFF.